This passage covers 26 T cell receptor beta chains from one sample sequenced in a study of identical twins. MiXCR, run by TCRdb on the 5' RACE reads, gives a single entry per CDR3 protein. The repertoire consists of approximately 600,000 distinct CDR3 sequences, with under 8.5% occurring once and the leading ten covering about 1.6%. The data also belong to a second study, concerning yellow fever vaccine responses in identical twins.

Sequenced sample: PBMCs. The receptors originated from a woman aged 18-29 years in good health.

This clonotype was recorded a few times. The chain links TRBV7-9 to TRBJ1-3; D call uncertain. The V gene lost 1 base and the J gene lost 3 bases, with 4 bases spanning the gap. Germline V CDR1 and CDR2: SEHNR, FQNEAQ (reference sequence). The CDR3 is made up of 13 amino acids. CDR3 DNA: TGTGCCAGCAGCTTAGACCTTGGAAACACCATATATTTT. Protein sequence: CASSLDLGNTIYF.

J is TRBJ1-6 and V is TRBV28; D call uncertain. V lost 3 bases and J 13 bases, leaving 25 bases between the germline ends. CDR1 MDHEN and CDR2 SYDVKM come from the germline V gene. The CDR3 sequence is 17 residues long. The CDR3 DNA is TGTGCCAGCAGTTTTGTTGACCGACCCAACCTAGGTTCGCCCCTCCACTTT. Translation: CASSFVDRPNLGSPLHF.

This clonotype has ten or more counts. The chain has TRBV5-1 and TRBJ2-7; 8 bases agree with TRBD1. The germline CDR1 and CDR2 sequences are SGHRS and YFSETQ. The V segment lost 4 bases and the J segment 6 bases; nucleotides outside the gene matches: 6. The CDR3 has 13 amino acids. This CDR3 reads CASSQTGASEQYV. DNA for the CDR3: TGCGCCAGCAGCCAGACAGGGGCAAGCGAGCAGTACGTC.

The table lists this clonotype with many counts. Compared with germline, one end of the junction differs, possibly owing to a read error. This sequence joins TRBV29-1 and TRBJ2-4; D not certain. Germline-derived CDR1 and CDR2 are SQVTM and ANQGSEA. The CDR3 is 11 residues long. CDR3 sequence: CSVDTKNIQYF. The DNA of the CDR3 is TGCAGCGTTGACACCAAGAACATTCAGTACTTC.

The chain carries TRBV28 and TRBJ2-7, with D maybe TRBD1 (6 bases). V was cut by 5 bases and J by 4 bases, with 27 bases left in between. This CDR3 has 18 residues. The germline V gene encodes CDR1 MDHEN and CDR2 SYDVKM. The CDR3 nucleotides are TGTGCCAGCAGTCAAAATTCCCGACGACAGGCGGCATTTTACGAGCAGTACTTC. Protein sequence: CASSQNSRRQAAFYEQYF.

This clonotype was recorded a few times. The V and J genes are TRBV12-3 or TRBV12-4 and TRBJ2-7, with D possibly being TRBD1 (6 bases). V was shortened by 6 bases and J by 2 bases, with 11 bases between the two germline ends. This CDR3 region has 13 residues. Written as DNA, the CDR3 is TGTGCCAGCAGCCCCCGGGACACCTACGAGCAGTACTTC. Its translation is CASSPRDTYEQYF.

This clonotype was found a few times. The chain employs TRBV20-1 and TRBJ2-1; 9 nucleotides align to TRBD1. Germline assignment: CDR1 DFQATT and CDR2 SNEGSKA (reference sequence). V lost 5 bases and J lost 8; bases outside the gene matches: 4. This CDR3 is 12 amino acids long. The CDR3 is CSAPGQGDEQFF. Here the CDR3 DNA reads TGCAGTGCTCCGGGACAGGGCGATGAGCAGTTCTTC.

As concerns this clonotype: Possible read error: a much larger clone is one base away. V gene TRBV5-1 combines with J gene TRBJ2-3; TRBD2 agrees at 9 bases. Per germline, CDR1 SGHRS and CDR2 YFSETQ. The CDR3 spans 15 residues. As DNA, the CDR3 is TGCGCCAGCAGCTTCGCTAGCGGGACCACAGATAAGCAGTATTTT. Translated, it gives CASSFASGTTDKQYF.

V usage is TRBV10-3 and J usage is TRBJ1-4; unclear D gene. V shed 8 bases and J shed 3 bases, with 13 bases lying between them. The length of the CDR3 is 14 residues. Germline V CDR1 and CDR2: ENHRY, SYGVKD. The CDR3 coding sequence is TGTGCCATCTCATCAGGATCGTCTAATGAAAAACTGTTTTTT. Its translation is CAISSGSSNEKLFF.

This clonotype was counted at least ten times. This sequence joins TRBV5-1 and TRBJ2-1; 8 nucleotides match TRBD2. This CDR3 has 17 residues. V lost 0 bases and J lost 8; bases outside the gene matches: 13. The germline V gene has CDR1 SGHRS and CDR2 YFSETQ. The CDR3 sequence is CASSLAYVGGGEDEQFF. As DNA, the CDR3 is TGCGCCAGCAGCTTGGCGTATGTCGGGGGGGGCGAGGATGAGCAGTTCTTC.

This clonotype was counted a few times. The rearrangement uses TRBV5-1 and TRBJ1-1; 7 bases line up with TRBD1. The germline V gene has CDR1 SGHRS and CDR2 YFSETQ. With 0 bases clipped from V and 0 bases from J, the junction kept 5 bases outside the gene matches. CDR3 length: 16 amino acids. The CDR3, as DNA: TGCGCCAGCAGCTTGGCACGACAGGGTCTGAACACTGAAGCTTTCTTT. Its translation is CASSLARQGLNTEAFF.

This clonotype has more than one count but fewer than ten. V is TRBV5-1 and J is TRBJ2-3, with D tentatively TRBD1 or TRBD2 (5 bases each). The CDR3 is 15 residues long. Trimming removed 7 bases from V and 1 base from J, with 16 bases in between. Germline assignment: CDR1 SGHRS and CDR2 YFSETQ. The CDR3 DNA reads as TGCGCCAGCCGTAGGGGAGCACTTGGCACAGATACGCAGTATTTT. It yields the protein CASRRGALGTDTQYF.

In its sample, this clonotype was seen a few times. The V and J genes are TRBV7-9 and TRBJ2-7; 9 positions agree with TRBD2. CDR3 length: 16 residues. After removal of 4 bases from V and 4 bases from J, the junction contained 11 bases not matched to a gene. Germline CDR1 SEHNR, CDR2 FQNEAQ (reference sequence). CDR3 DNA: TGTGCCAGCAGCTCTCGTGGGCTAGCGGGGTCTTACGAGCAGTACGTC. Residues: CASSSRGLAGSYEQYV.

In its sample, this clonotype was seen a few times. The chain is built from TRBV13 and TRBJ2-3; possibly TRBD1 for D (5 bases). Germline V gene sequence: CDR1 PRHDT, CDR2 FYEKMQ (reference sequence). The CDR3 contains 15 residues. Trimming left V 5 bases short and J 4 bases short, with 16 bases between. The CDR3 DNA reads TGTGCCAGCAGCGTGGACAACCCAGGACCAGATACGCAGTATTTT. It is translated as CASSVDNPGPDTQYF. Full variable domain (remainder filled in from reference TRBV13 and TRBJ2-3): AAGVIQSPRHLIKEKRETATLKCYPIPRHDTVYWYQQGPGQDPQFLISFYEKMQSDKGSIPDRFSAQQFSDYHSELNMSSLELGDSALYFCASSVDNPGPDTQYFGPGTRLTVL.

The sample holds a few counts of this clonotype. The genes are TRBV7-6 and TRBJ2-1; 7 bases are shared with TRBD1. Germline assignment: CDR1 SGHVS and CDR2 FNYEAQ. J gave up 5 bases and V 2 bases, and 6 bases lay outside the gene matches. The CDR3 is 15 residues long. The CDR3 sequence: CASSLRRGQDNEQFF. CDR3 nucleotide sequence: TGTGCCAGCAGCTTAAGAAGGGGGCAGGACAATGAGCAGTTCTTC.

This clonotype was found a few times. The genes are TRBV3-1 and TRBJ1-6, with no clear D. The V end lost 2 bases, the J end lost 7 bases, and 12 bases lay between the germline ends. Looked up from germline, CDR1 is LGHDT and CDR2 is YNNKEL (reference sequence). The CDR3 is made up of 15 amino acids. The CDR3 region is CASSQRSVLNSPLHF. The CDR3 region has the DNA TGTGCCAGCAGCCAACGGTCAGTGCTCAATTCACCCCTCCACTTT. The variable domain in full, completed from reference TRBV3-1 and TRBJ1-6, reads DTAVSQTPKYLVTQMGNDKSIKCEQNLGHDTMYWYKQDSKKFLKIMFSYNNKELIINETVPNRFSPKSPDKAHLNLHINSLELGDSAVYFCASSQRSVLNSPLHFGNGTRLTVT.

CDR3 in amino acids: CASSYLMGPITDTQYF. Here the CDR3 DNA reads TGCGCCAGCAGCTACCTAATGGGACCGATCACAGATACGCAGTATTTT. V is TRBV4-1 and J is TRBJ2-3; D assignment may be TRBD1 or TRBD2 (5 bases each). Germline CDR1 MGHRA, CDR2 YSYEKL. Trimming stripped 5 bases from V and 2 bases from J, with 17 bases between. CDR3 size: 16 residues.

This clonotype was seen a few times. The gene calls are TRBV4-1 and TRBJ1-5; D gene unclear. Trimming took 0 bases from V and 3 from J, leaving 6 bases between them. This CDR3 contains 14 residues. Germline V lookup: CDR1 MGHRA, CDR2 YSYEKL. DNA for the CDR3: TGCGCCAGCAGCCAAGAACCCGACAATCAGCCCCAGCATTTT. Amino acids: CASSQEPDNQPQHF.

This clonotype was observed a few times. The rearrangement links TRBV20-1 to TRBJ2-7, with TRBD1 matching 9 bases. Germline V gene sequence: CDR1 DFQATT, CDR2 SNEGSKA (reference sequence). The CDR3 length is 14 residues. V dropped 0 bases and J dropped 3; count of bases not matched to a gene: 3. CDR3 amino acids: CSARDRDRVYEQYF. CDR3 coding DNA: TGCAGTGCTAGAGACCGGGACAGGGTCTACGAGCAGTACTTC.

A few counts support this clonotype. The V and J genes are TRBV25-1 and TRBJ2-1; TRBD1 is a possible D gene (5 bases). The germline V and J ends were trimmed by 8 bases and 0 bases, with 17 bases remaining between them. The CDR3 runs to 16 residues. The germline V gene encodes CDR1 MGHDK and CDR2 SYGVNS. The CDR3 DNA reads TGTGCCAGCTCCCGGCAGGGTCAGGCCTCCTACAATGAGCAGTTCTTC. Its protein product is CASSRQGQASYNEQFF.

This clonotype occurred many times. The chain combines TRBV10-3 with TRBJ2-3; D is unresolved. V lost 3 bases and J 8 bases, leaving 21 bases between the germline ends. Per germline, CDR1 ENHRY and CDR2 SYGVKD. The length of the CDR3 is 16 residues. The CDR3 region is CAISESMFETWATQYF. Here the CDR3 DNA reads TGTGCCATCAGTGAATCAATGTTCGAGACTTGGGCTACGCAGTATTTT.

This clonotype was found a few times. The chain has TRBV20-1 and TRBJ2-5, with D perhaps TRBD1 or TRBD2 (5 bases each). Trimming took off 6 bases at V and 4 bases at J, with 15 bases between the two ends. Germline V lookup: CDR1 DFQATT, CDR2 SNEGSKA (reference sequence). The CDR3 consists of 13 residues. The CDR3 sequence: CSAPRGAGETQYF. As DNA, the CDR3 is TGCAGTGCCCCAAGGGGAGCAGGAGAGACCCAGTACTTC.

This clonotype showed up just a few times. This chain links TRBV20-1 with TRBJ1-2, with a possible D match to TRBD1 (6 bases). Germline V gives CDR1 DFQATT, CDR2 SNEGSKA (reference sequence). The V gene lost 5 bases and the J gene lost 7 bases, with 14 bases spanning the gap. CDR3 size: 12 residues. In DNA form, the CDR3 reads TGCAGTGCTGGGGGACAAGGCGGTGGCTACACCTTC. As protein: CSAGGQGGGYTF.

The CDR3 DNA sequence: TGTGCCACCAGCGAAGGACTCTACGAGCAGTACTTC. It is translated as CATSEGLYEQYF. The gene calls are TRBV24-1 and TRBJ2-7, with a possible D match to TRBD2 (5 bases). This CDR3 has 12 residues. CDR1 is KGHDR, CDR2 SFDVKD, per germline. V was pared by 7 bases and J by 3 bases, with 9 bases between.

Ten or more counts support this clonotype. V and J are TRBV2 and TRBJ1-5, with a possible D match to TRBD1 (6 bases). V shed 6 bases and J shed 0 bases, with 9 bases lying between them. The CDR3 has 14 residues. Per germline, CDR1 SNHLY and CDR2 FYNNEI. The chain's CDR3 is CASRGQNSNQPQHF. The CDR3 nucleotides are TGTGCCAGCAGAGGACAGAATAGCAATCAGCCCCAGCATTTT.

The table lists this clonotype with a few counts. The rearrangement joins TRBV28 to TRBJ1-1; D possibly corresponds to TRBD1 (5 bases). The CDR3 runs 15 residues. V was pared by 7 bases and J by 1 base, with 16 bases between. Germline CDR1 reads MDHEN; CDR2 reads SYDVKM. The CDR3 sequence: CASTVHSTENTEAFF. The CDR3 DNA follows: TGTGCCAGCACCGTCCACTCGACAGAGAACACTGAAGCTTTCTTT.